This T cell receptor beta chain came from a study of CD8 T cells in ankylosing spondylitis. Whole-study findings and limits: Certain motif variants had earlier been reported in reactive arthritis synovial fluid and blood. Typical of ankylosing spondylitis blood, it appeared, was a TCR beta motif of eight highly homologous variants. Disease-linked clones displayed a CD8+ phenotype and appeared relatively rarely in peripheral blood.

This clonotype occurred a few times. Its target is unknown. Trimming cost V 5 bases and J 8 bases; bases outside gene matches: 15. This CDR3 contains 16 residues. TCRdb re-derived calls from the 5' RACE reads in MiXCR, one entry per CDR3 protein. The table has approximately 540,000 distinct CDR3 sequences, roughly 13% seen once. Material for sequencing was blood, either unsorted or a sorted T cell fraction (not recorded which). The chain links TRBV12-3 or TRBV12-4 to TRBJ1-2, with 9 bases aligning to TRBD1. This clonotype was sampled from a male donor with ankylosing spondylitis. CDR3 sequence (DNA): TGTGCCAGCAGTCGAGTTGACAGGGGGTGGATAGAGGGCTACACCTTC. This encodes CASSRVDRGWIEGYTF.